The 32 T cell receptor beta chains in this list originate from one sample, sequenced in a study of cytomegalovirus exposure and HLA in healthy donors. Researchers ran the PCR with 60 Vbeta and 13 Jbeta primers. Some clones are missing from TCRdb's copy, which holds only in-frame ones; the method was immunoSEQ multiplex PCR. The data hold more than 85,000 clones, with approximately 79% observed a single time. Material: PBMCs. The source is a man aged 25 to 40 in good health and CMV-seropositive.

The chain joins TRBV5-1 to TRBJ2-7, with no clear D. V was clipped by 0 bases and J by 0 bases, with 7 bases between them. The CDR3 length is 14 residues. The germline gives CDR1 SGHRS, CDR2 YFSETQ. This CDR3 reads CASSLGGNSYEQYF. The CDR3 region has the DNA TGCGCCAGCAGCTTGGGTGGCAACTCCTACGAGCAGTACTTC.

The chain uses TRBV5-1 and TRBJ1-6; 9 bases match TRBD1. This CDR3 region has 15 residues. V gave up 0 bases and J gave up 9 bases; unmatched junction bases: 4. Germline V gene lookup returns CDR1 SGHRS and CDR2 YFSETQ. The CDR3 nucleotides read TGCGCCAGCAGCTTGGGGGACAGGGTCGGTTCACCCCTCCACTTT. Protein: CASSLGDRVGSPLHF.

CDR3 in DNA: TGTGCCAGCAGCTTAGGGGACAGGGGTTTTAGTGAGCAGTTCTTC. It codes for CASSLGDRGFSEQFF. The rearrangement joins TRBV7-9 to TRBJ2-1, with TRBD1 matching 10 bases. The CDR3 sequence is 15 residues long. V dropped 1 base and J dropped 9; count of bases not matched to a gene: 6. The V gene's germline CDR1 is SEHNR and CDR2 FQNEAQ (reference sequence).

This clone was detected once. Other DNA sequences in this specimen translate into the identical CDR3. J is TRBJ2-2 and V is TRBV6-6; 7 bases align to TRBD1. CDR3 length: 12 residues. Germline V CDR1 and CDR2: MNHNY, SVGAGI (reference sequence). With 6 bases clipped from V and 6 bases from J, the junction kept 1 base outside the gene matches. The CDR3 nucleotides are TGTGCCAGCAGAACAGGGGCCGGGGAGCTGTTTTTT. Its translation: CASRTGAGELFF.

This chain joins TRBV11-2 and TRBJ1-1; no definite D call. The CDR3 spans 16 residues. V was cut by 0 bases and J by 0 bases, with 11 bases left in between. The germline V gene has CDR1 SGHAT and CDR2 FQNNGV. CDR3 DNA sequence: TGTGCCAGCAGCTTAGATCACCCAGACATGAACACTGAAGCTTTCTTT. It specifies CASSLDHPDMNTEAFF.

The chain couples TRBV29-1 to TRBJ1-3; D may be TRBD1 (5 bases). CDR1 is SQVTM, CDR2 ANQGSEA, per germline. The CDR3 consists of 14 residues. Trimming pared 1 base from V and 1 base from J, leaving 8 bases between. The CDR3 protein is CSVEARTSGNTIYF. In nucleotides, the CDR3 is TGCAGCGTTGAAGCCCGGACATCTGGAAACACCATATATTTT. Full variable domain (missing parts from reference TRBV29-1 and TRBJ1-3): SAVISQKPSRDICQRGTSLTIQCQVDSQVTMMFWYRQQPGQSLTLIATANQGSEATYESGFVIDKFPISRPNLTFSTLTVSNMSPEDSSIYLCSVEARTSGNTIYFGEGSWLTVV.

The chain employs TRBV4-1 and TRBJ2-2; TRBD2 matches 15 bases. V was pared by 5 bases and J by 2 bases, with 6 bases of the junction left unmatched. The germline gives CDR1 MGHRA, CDR2 YSYEKL. The CDR3 has 18 amino acids. CDR3 loop: CASSSGLAGGLNTGELFF. The CDR3 nucleotides read TGCGCCAGCAGCTCGGGACTAGCGGGGGGCTTAAACACCGGGGAGCTGTTTTTT.

Comments on this clone: The junction departs from germline at one end; a sequencing error may be responsible. The chain carries TRBV7-2 and TRBJ2-7; D gene ambiguous. The CDR3 consists of 11 residues. Germline CDR1 and CDR2: SGHTA and FQGNSA. CDR3 in amino acids: CASSLVGQANF. CDR3 sequence (DNA): TGTGCCAGCAGCTTAGTGGGCCAGGCAAACTTC.

This clone was observed a handful of times. The chain recombines TRBV10-3 with TRBJ1-1, with a possible D match to TRBD1 (5 bases). The CDR3 has 14 residues. Germline lookup yields CDR1 ENHRY and CDR2 SYGVKD. Trimming pared 2 bases from V and 0 bases from J, leaving 7 bases between. CDR3: CAISEKGMNTEAFF. Written as DNA, the CDR3 is TGTGCCATCAGTGAGAAGGGGATGAACACTGAAGCTTTCTTT.

The V and J genes are TRBV6-5 and TRBJ2-1, with 11 positions matching TRBD1. The germline CDR1 and CDR2 sequences are MNHEY and SVGAGI. This CDR3 comprises 14 residues. The ends lost 5 bases at V and 7 bases at J; junction bases unmatched: 4. The DNA of the CDR3 is TGTGCCAGCAGTCGGACAGGGGGCTTGAATGAGCAGTTCTTC. It specifies CASSRTGGLNEQFF.

The CDR3 loop reads CASSSQRGLAGTTYEQYF. Here the CDR3 DNA reads TGCGCCAGCAGCTCCCAGAGAGGACTAGCGGGGACTACCTACGAGCAGTACTTC. The V and J genes are TRBV5-1 and TRBJ2-7; 12 nucleotides align to TRBD2. This CDR3 comprises 18 residues. CDR1 SGHRS and CDR2 YFSETQ come from the germline V gene. With 3 bases clipped from V and 2 bases from J, the junction kept 12 bases outside the gene matches.

The CDR3 reads CASSIDGRGYEQYF. As DNA, the CDR3 is TGTGCCAGTAGTATAGATGGTCGGGGTTACGAGCAGTACTTC. The chain is built from TRBV19 and TRBJ2-7; D is possibly TRBD2 (5 bases). Germline CDR1 reads LNHDA; CDR2 reads SQIVND (reference sequence). V was trimmed by 0 bases and J by 4 bases, leaving 10 bases between them. The CDR3 covers 14 residues. Looking up the rest from reference TRBV19 and TRBJ2-7 gives the full variable domain: DGGITQSPKYLFRKEGQNVTLSCEQNLNHDAMYWYRQDPGQGLRLIYYSQIVNDFQKGDIAEGYSVSREKKESFPLTVTSAQKNPTAFYLCASSIDGRGYEQYFGPGTRLTVT.

The sample holds a few counts of this clone. CDR3 sequence (DNA): TGCGCCAGCGGACAGGAGGGGATGGCTAATGAAAAACTGTTTTTT. Its protein product is CASGQEGMANEKLFF. The chain combines TRBV4-1 with TRBJ1-4; 7 nucleotides line up with TRBD1. The junction had 9 bases not matched to a gene; V was cut back by 8 bases and J by 3 bases. This CDR3 comprises 15 residues. The germline V gene has CDR1 MGHRA and CDR2 YSYEKL.

The V gene is TRBV7-3, the J gene TRBJ2-5; 10 nucleotides align to TRBD2. The CDR3 has 16 amino acids. V shed 5 bases, J shed 5 bases, and the junction held 11 bases outside the gene matches. CDR1 is SGHTA, CDR2 FQGTGA, per germline. The chain's CDR3 is CASSPSGGAARETQYF. As DNA, the CDR3 is TGTGCCAGCAGCCCCAGCGGGGGGGCCGCCCGCGAGACCCAGTACTTC.

The V gene is TRBV6-5, the J gene TRBJ2-1; 14 bases are shared with TRBD2. Germline assignment: CDR1 MNHEY and CDR2 SVGAGI. The CDR3 is 16 amino acids. After removal of 0 bases from V and 8 bases from J, the junction contained 3 bases not matched to a gene. The CDR3 DNA reads TGTGCCAGCAGTTACTCGCGACTAGCGGGGGGGTATGAGCAGTTCTTC. It encodes CASSYSRLAGGYEQFF.

V gene TRBV27 combines with J gene TRBJ2-1; D may be TRBD2 (5 bases). This CDR3 spans 14 amino acids. The V and J ends lost 0 bases and 10 bases respectively, with 13 bases between them. CDR1 and CDR2 from the germline V gene are MNHEY and SMNVEV (reference sequence). This CDR3 is CASSLSGLAKEQFF. In DNA, the CDR3 is TGTGCCAGCAGTTTATCTGGGCTAGCAAAGGAGCAGTTCTTC.

This clone occurred once. The chain joins TRBV25-1 to TRBJ1-6; TRBD1 matches at 9 bases. The CDR3 has 14 amino acids. Germline CDR1 MGHDK, CDR2 SYGVNS. V was pared by 4 bases and J by 11 bases, with 6 bases of the junction left unmatched. CDR3 region: CASSVTGGRAPLHF. The DNA for the CDR3 is TGTGCCAGCAGTGTGACAGGGGGAAGGGCACCCCTCCACTTT. Based on the CDR3 plus reference TRBV25-1 and TRBJ1-6, the full variable domain is EADIYQTPRYLVIGTGKKITLECSQTMGHDKMYWYQQDPGMELHLIHYSYGVNSTEKGDLSSESTVSRIRTEHFPLTLESARPSHTSQYLCASSVTGGRAPLHFGNGTRLTVT.

This clone was found a few times. The J gene is TRBJ1-4, the V gene TRBV7-3; 7 nucleotides agree with TRBD1. The ends lost 5 bases at V and 7 bases at J; junction bases unmatched: 10. Per germline, CDR1 SGHTA and CDR2 FQGTGA. CDR3 length equals 15 residues. CDR3 DNA sequence: TGTGCCAGCAGCGGGGGACAGTTGAGTGGTGAAAAACTGTTTTTT. Amino acid sequence: CASSGGQLSGEKLFF.

The chain uses TRBV27 and TRBJ1-2, with 9 bases fitting TRBD1. Germline CDR1 reads MNHEY; CDR2 reads SMNVEV (reference sequence). J was trimmed by 8 bases and V by 5 bases; bases with no gene match: 9. The CDR3 covers 14 residues. Written as DNA, the CDR3 is TGTGCCAGCAGTCCGCTGACAGGGGGGGGAGGCTACACCTTC. It codes for CASSPLTGGGGYTF.

This clone was found a few times. The chain links TRBV6-1 to TRBJ2-1; 10 nucleotides align to TRBD2. Germline loops: CDR1 MNHNS, CDR2 SASEGT. CDR3 length: 15 amino acids. V shed 4 bases, J shed 6 bases, and the junction held 6 bases outside the gene matches. The CDR3 region has the DNA TGTGCCAGCAGTGCGAGAGCGGGGGGGCGCAATGAGCAGTTCTTC. Its translation is CASSARAGGRNEQFF.

The chain is built from TRBV19 and TRBJ1-1, with D hard to call. CDR3 length: 17 amino acids. V was shortened by 4 bases and J by 1 base, with 19 bases between the two germline ends. CDR1 is LNHDA, CDR2 SQIVND, per germline (reference sequence). CDR3 sequence reads: CASSSLSHLTRNTEAFF. CDR3 nucleotide sequence: TGTGCCAGTAGTAGTCTGTCCCACCTTACGCGGAACACTGAAGCTTTCTTT.

This chain uses TRBV6-5 with TRBJ2-6; 7 nucleotides line up with TRBD1. Trimming cost V 5 bases and J 1 base; bases outside gene matches: 2. The CDR3 extends over 15 amino acids. Germline assignment: CDR1 MNHEY and CDR2 SVGAGI. The CDR3 sequence is CASSTRGSGANVLTF. CDR3 sequence (DNA): TGTGCCAGCAGTACCAGGGGGTCTGGGGCCAACGTCCTGACTTTC.

The CDR3 sequence is CASSWAPGLAGEETQYF. The CDR3 DNA is TGTGCCAGCAGTTGGGCCCCGGGACTAGCGGGGGAAGAGACCCAGTACTTC. The V call is TRBV28, the J call TRBJ2-5; TRBD2 matches at 14 bases. The ends lost 4 bases at V and 3 bases at J; junction bases unmatched: 7. Germline CDR1 is MDHEN and CDR2 is SYDVKM. CDR3 length equals 17 residues.

J is TRBJ1-5 and V is TRBV7-3; maybe TRBD1 (6 bases). Germline CDR1 SGHTA, CDR2 FQGTGA. V lost 7 bases to trimming and J lost 3 bases, with 19 bases between them. The length of the CDR3 is 16 residues. CDR3 sequence: CASIIPRGHFNQPQHF. The CDR3 DNA sequence: TGTGCCAGCATCATCCCGAGGGGACATTTCAATCAGCCCCAGCATTTT.

V is TRBV19 and J is TRBJ1-5; D ambiguous. This CDR3 comprises 15 residues. Germline loops: CDR1 LNHDA, CDR2 SQIVND (reference sequence). V was trimmed by 0 bases and J by 4 bases, leaving 10 bases between them. CDR3 nucleotide sequence: TGTGCCAGTAGTATAGATCTGGGCCCTAATCAGCCCCAGCATTTT. It translates to CASSIDLGPNQPQHF.

V is TRBV7-6 and J is TRBJ1-1; a possible D gene is TRBD1 (6 bases). This CDR3 has 15 residues. V was shortened by 3 bases and J by 5 bases, with 16 bases between the two germline ends. Germline loops: CDR1 SGHVS, CDR2 FNYEAQ. CDR3 region: CASSLGGGSSTEAFF. Here the CDR3 DNA reads TGTGCCAGCAGCTTGGGAGGGGGGTCGAGTACTGAAGCTTTCTTT. Full variable domain (outside the CDR3, taken from reference TRBV7-6 and TRBJ1-1): GAGVSQSPRYKVTKRGQDVALRCDPISGHVSLYWYRQALGQGPEFLTYFNYEAQQDKSGLPNDRFSAERPEGSISTLTIQRTEQRDSAMYRCASSLGGGSSTEAFFGQGTRLTVV.

This clone was seen a few times. The rearrangement links TRBV19 to TRBJ1-4; TRBD1 agrees at 9 bases. Germline V CDR1 and CDR2: LNHDA, SQIVND (reference sequence). V shed 6 bases and J 8 bases; nucleotides not matched to a gene: 4. CDR3 length equals 13 residues. CDR3 region: CASRETGGEKLFF. The DNA for the CDR3 is TGTGCCAGTAGGGAAACAGGGGGCGAAAAACTGTTTTTT.

This chain joins TRBV27 and TRBJ1-2; D unclear. The CDR3 is 13 residues long. From germline, CDR1 is MNHEY and CDR2 SMNVEV (reference sequence). V was pared by 2 bases and J by 4 bases, with 8 bases between. This CDR3 reads CASSLRGLYGYTF. The CDR3, as DNA: TGTGCCAGCAGTTTAAGAGGGCTCTATGGCTACACCTTC.

A remark on this clone: Other nucleotide sequences in the sample specify the same CDR3. The chain uses TRBV2 and TRBJ2-7; 11 bases align to TRBD1. The CDR3 runs 17 residues. Germline V gives CDR1 SNHLY, CDR2 FYNNEI. V gave up 7 bases and J gave up 5 bases; unmatched junction bases: 16. CDR3: CASIRIIGQGADDEQYF. CDR3 nucleotides: TGTGCCAGCATAAGAATAATAGGACAGGGGGCGGACGACGAGCAGTACTTC.

The J gene is TRBJ1-2, the V gene TRBV28; perhaps TRBD1 as D (5 bases). V was pared by 7 bases and J by 2 bases, with 14 bases between. CDR1 is MDHEN, CDR2 SYDVKM, per germline. This CDR3 contains 14 residues. The CDR3 DNA follows: TGTGCCAGCACCATGGAGGGGTGGAACTATGGCTACACCTTC. Translation gives CASTMEGWNYGYTF.

The chain is built from TRBV25-1 and TRBJ1-4, with D possibly matching TRBD1 (5 bases). Germline values: CDR1 MGHDK, CDR2 SYGVNS. The CDR3 has 15 residues. Trimming removed 5 bases from V and 3 bases from J, with 13 bases in between. This chain's CDR3 is CASSPTGTSNEKLFF. The CDR3, as DNA: TGTGCCAGCAGTCCAACCGGGACTTCTAATGAAAAACTGTTTTTT.

This chain links TRBV11-2 with TRBJ2-7; 10 nucleotides agree with TRBD1. This CDR3 is built from 17 residues. Germline CDR1 reads SGHAT; CDR2 reads FQNNGV. J was trimmed by 4 bases and V by 5 bases; bases with no gene match: 14. CDR3 sequence reads: CASSHPTPGQGSYEQYF. The CDR3 coding sequence is TGTGCCAGCAGCCACCCCACCCCGGGACAGGGGTCTTACGAGCAGTACTTC.